This is a list of T cell receptor beta chains from one sample in a study of blood T cell repertoires in COVID-19. Profiling relied on immunoSEQ multiplex PCR, and the TCRdb table lists in-frame clones only, not all of them. This table has about 300,000 clones, 90% appearing once. The sequenced sample was peripheral blood. The receptors derive from a woman aged 30 to 39 with COVID-19, enrolled during active disease. Both conserved end residues are part of each CDR3.

v_call	j_call	cdr3_aa
TRBV5-4	TRBJ2-1	CASSLDLGAGYNEQFF
TRBV9	TRBJ2-5	CASSVDQGAKETQYF
TRBV30	TRBJ2-7	CAWTTGVRGSYEQYF
TRBV14	TRBJ2-4	CASSQETGLGAKNIQYF
TRBV5-1	TRBJ1-2	CASSLSSPGEGGYTF
TRBV30	TRBJ1-6	CAWSGQYNSPLHF
TRBV19	TRBJ2-1	CASSMGGISYNEQFF
TRBV29-1	TRBJ1-1	CSVPFDSPNTEAFF
TRBV12-2	TRBJ2-2	CASRLGRDRGNTGELFF
TRBV5-6	TRBJ2-7	CASSFISGGRNEQYF
TRBV9	TRBJ1-1	CASSVGPGSGEAFF
TRBV30	TRBJ1-5	CAWSEMGHSNQPQHF
TRBV4-2	TRBJ2-7	CASSQGGQNYEQYF
TRBV10-2	TRBJ1-6	CASSDQAPGGSPLHF
TRBV5-1	TRBJ2-1	CASSLTGSHEQFF
TRBV29-1	TRBJ2-2	CSVEELPGELFF
TRBV9	TRBJ2-5	CASSVVPQETQYF
TRBV28	TRBJ1-6	CASSLWQDNSPLHF
TRBV14	TRBJ1-6	CASSQDALSSYNSPLHF
TRBV5-1	TRBJ1-1	CASSRRSGSEAFF
TRBV10-3	TRBJ2-5	CAISGLQETQYF
TRBV29-1	TRBJ1-5	CSVEEETGPNQPQHF
TRBV28	TRBJ1-6	CASSFLQGASSPLHF
TRBV30	TRBJ1-5	CAWRDTGDHQPQHF
TRBV28	TRBJ1-1	CASSRTGRNTEAFF
TRBV10-3	TRBJ1-3	CAISWDSSSGNTIYF
TRBV5-5	TRBJ2-1	CASSLSGPSYNEQFF